A single TCR beta chain is shown here with its context. The method was immunoSEQ multiplex PCR; TCRdb's version includes in-frame clones alone and lacks a portion of them. This sample yields around 65,000 clones, of which around 85% are seen a single time; roughly 22% belongs to the top ten. The V end lost 0 bases, the J end lost 5 bases, and 11 bases lay between the germline ends. This CDR3 comprises 15 residues. From germline, CDR1 is SGHRS and CDR2 YFSETQ. This specimen belongs to a study of blood T cell repertoires in COVID-19. Across the whole study: PBMCs, B-cell-depleted T cells, or T cells provided the cDNA or gDNA that made up the material.

The source is a woman aged 80 or older with active or convalescent COVID-19. Input material: peripheral blood. The gene calls are TRBV5-1 and TRBJ1-4, with no clear D. CDR3 region: CASSLGGLQNEKLFF. CDR3 in DNA: TGCGCCAGCAGCTTGGGCGGGCTGCAGAATGAAAAACTGTTTTTT.